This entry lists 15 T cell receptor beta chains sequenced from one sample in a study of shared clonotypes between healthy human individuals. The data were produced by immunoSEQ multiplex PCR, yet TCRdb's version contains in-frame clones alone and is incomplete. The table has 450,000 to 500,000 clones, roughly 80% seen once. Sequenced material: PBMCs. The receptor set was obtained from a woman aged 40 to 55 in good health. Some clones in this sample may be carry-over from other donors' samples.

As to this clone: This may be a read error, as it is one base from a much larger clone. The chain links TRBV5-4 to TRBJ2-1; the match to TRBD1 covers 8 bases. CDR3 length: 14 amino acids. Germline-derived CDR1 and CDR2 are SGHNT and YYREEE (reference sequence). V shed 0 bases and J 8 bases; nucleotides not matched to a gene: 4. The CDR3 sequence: CASSLGTGTDEQFF. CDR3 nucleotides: TGTGCCAGCAGCTTGGGGACAGGGACCGATGAGCAGTTCTTC.

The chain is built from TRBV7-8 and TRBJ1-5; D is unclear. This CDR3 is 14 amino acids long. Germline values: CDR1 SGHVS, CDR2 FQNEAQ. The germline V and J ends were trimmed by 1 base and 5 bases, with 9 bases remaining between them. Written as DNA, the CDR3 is TGTGCCAGCAGCTTAGGGCCGTACCATCAGCCCCAGCATTTT. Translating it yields CASSLGPYHQPQHF.

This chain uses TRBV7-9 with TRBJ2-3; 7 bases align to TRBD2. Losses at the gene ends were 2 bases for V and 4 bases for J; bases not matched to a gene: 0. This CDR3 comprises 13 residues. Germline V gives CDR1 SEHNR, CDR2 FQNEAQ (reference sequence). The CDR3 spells CASSLLAADTQYF. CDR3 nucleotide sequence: TGTGCCAGCAGCTTACTAGCGGCAGATACGCAGTATTTT.

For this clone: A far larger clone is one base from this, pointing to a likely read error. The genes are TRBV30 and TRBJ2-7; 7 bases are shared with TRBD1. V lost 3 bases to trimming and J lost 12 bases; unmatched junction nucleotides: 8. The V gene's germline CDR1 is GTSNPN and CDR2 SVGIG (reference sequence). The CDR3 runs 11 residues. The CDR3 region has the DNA TGTGCCTGGAGCCAGATGGACAGGATGTACTTC. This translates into CAWSQMDRMYF.

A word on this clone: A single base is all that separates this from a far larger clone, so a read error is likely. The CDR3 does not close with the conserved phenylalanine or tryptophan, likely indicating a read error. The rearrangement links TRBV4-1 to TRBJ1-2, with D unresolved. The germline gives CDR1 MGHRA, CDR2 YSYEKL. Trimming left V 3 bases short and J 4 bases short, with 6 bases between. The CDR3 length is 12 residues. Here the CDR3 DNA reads TGCGCCAGCAGCCAGGCGGGCTATGGCTACACCTTA. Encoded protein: CASSQAGYGYTL.

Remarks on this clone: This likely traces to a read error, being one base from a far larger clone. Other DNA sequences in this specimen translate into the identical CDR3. The CDR3 sequence: CASSHRDRGEETQYF. The CDR3 DNA follows: TGCGCCAGCAGCCACAGGGACAGGGGGGAAGAGACCCAGTACTTC. The chain combines TRBV7-7 with TRBJ2-5; 11 bases fit TRBD1. The CDR3 consists of 15 residues. Germline V gene sequence: CDR1 SSHAT, CDR2 FNYEAQ (reference sequence).

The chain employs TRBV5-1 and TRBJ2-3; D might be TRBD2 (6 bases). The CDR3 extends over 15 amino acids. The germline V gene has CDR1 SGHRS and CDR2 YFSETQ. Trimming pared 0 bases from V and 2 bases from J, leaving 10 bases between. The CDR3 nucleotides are TGCGCCAGCAGCTTGGGGGGGAGGTACACAGATACGCAGTATTTT. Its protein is CASSLGGRYTDTQYF.

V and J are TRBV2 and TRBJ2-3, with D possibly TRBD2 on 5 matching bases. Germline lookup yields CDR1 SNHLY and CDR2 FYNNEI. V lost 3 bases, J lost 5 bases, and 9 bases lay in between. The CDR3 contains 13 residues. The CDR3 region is CASSEVRGDTQYF. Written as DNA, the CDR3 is TGTGCCAGCAGTGAGGTCCGGGGAGATACGCAGTATTTT.

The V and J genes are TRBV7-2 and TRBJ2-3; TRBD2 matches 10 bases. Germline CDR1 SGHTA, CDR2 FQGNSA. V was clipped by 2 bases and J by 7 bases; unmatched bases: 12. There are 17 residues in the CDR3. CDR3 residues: CASSLRERGGGGNTQYF. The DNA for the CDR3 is TGTGCCAGCAGCTTAAGAGAGCGGGGGGGAGGTGGGAATACGCAGTATTTT.

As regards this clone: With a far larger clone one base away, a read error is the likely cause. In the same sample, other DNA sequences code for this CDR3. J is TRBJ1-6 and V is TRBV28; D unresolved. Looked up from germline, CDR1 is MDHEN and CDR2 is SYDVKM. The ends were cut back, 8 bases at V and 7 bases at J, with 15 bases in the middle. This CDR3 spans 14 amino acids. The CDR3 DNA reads TGTGCCAGCCGTCCGGGAGTCTTGAATTCACCCCTCCACTTT. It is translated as CASRPGVLNSPLHF.

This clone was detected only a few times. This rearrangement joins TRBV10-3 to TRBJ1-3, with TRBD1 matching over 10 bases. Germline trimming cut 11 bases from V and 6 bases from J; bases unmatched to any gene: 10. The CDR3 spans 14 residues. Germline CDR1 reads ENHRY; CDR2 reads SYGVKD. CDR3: CASLRDRGENTIYF. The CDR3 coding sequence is TGTGCCTCTCTGAGGGACAGGGGAGAAAACACCATATATTTT.

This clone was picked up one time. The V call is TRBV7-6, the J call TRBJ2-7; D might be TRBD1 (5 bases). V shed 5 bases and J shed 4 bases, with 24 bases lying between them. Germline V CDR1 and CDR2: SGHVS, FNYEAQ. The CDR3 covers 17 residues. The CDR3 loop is CASSMTIPNRPSYEQYF. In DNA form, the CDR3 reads TGTGCCAGCAGCATGACCATCCCCAACAGGCCTTCATACGAGCAGTACTTC.

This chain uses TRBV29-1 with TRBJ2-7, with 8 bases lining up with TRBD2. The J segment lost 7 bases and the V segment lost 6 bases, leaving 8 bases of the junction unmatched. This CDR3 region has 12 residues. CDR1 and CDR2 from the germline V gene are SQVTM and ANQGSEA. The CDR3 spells CSVGREGREQYF. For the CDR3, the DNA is TGCAGCGTGGGACGGGAGGGGAGGGAGCAGTACTTC.

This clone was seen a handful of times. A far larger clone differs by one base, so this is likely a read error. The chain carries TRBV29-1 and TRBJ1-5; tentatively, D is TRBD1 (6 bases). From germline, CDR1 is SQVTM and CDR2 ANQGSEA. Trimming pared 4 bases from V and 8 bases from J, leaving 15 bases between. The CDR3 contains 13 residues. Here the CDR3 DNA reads TGCAGCGTTGCCCAGGGGCCAAATAAGCCCCAGCATTTT. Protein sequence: CSVAQGPNKPQHF.

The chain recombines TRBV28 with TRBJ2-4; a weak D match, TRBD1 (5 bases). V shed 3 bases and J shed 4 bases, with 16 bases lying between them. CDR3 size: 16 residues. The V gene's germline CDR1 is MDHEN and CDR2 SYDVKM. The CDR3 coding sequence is TGTGCCAGCAGTTTTCAGGGTACGCAAAGGAAAAACATTCAGTACTTC. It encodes CASSFQGTQRKNIQYF.